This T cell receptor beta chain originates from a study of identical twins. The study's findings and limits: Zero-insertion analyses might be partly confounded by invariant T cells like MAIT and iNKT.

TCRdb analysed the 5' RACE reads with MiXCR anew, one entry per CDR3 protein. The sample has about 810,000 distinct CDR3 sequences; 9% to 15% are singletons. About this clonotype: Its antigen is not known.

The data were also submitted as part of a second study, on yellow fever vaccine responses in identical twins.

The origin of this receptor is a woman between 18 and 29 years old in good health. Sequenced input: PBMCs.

DNA of the CDR3: TGTGCCAGCAGCCGAGACGGGTACAATGAGCAGTTCTTC. Its protein is CASSRDGYNEQFF. V is TRBV6-2 or TRBV6-3 and J is TRBJ2-1; D is undetermined. Germline loops: CDR1 MNHEY, CDR2 SVGEGT. The germline V and J ends were trimmed by 6 bases and 4 bases, with 10 bases remaining between them. This CDR3 region has 13 residues.